Shown below are 2 T cell receptor delta chains from a single sample sequenced in a study of human gamma delta and Vdelta1 T cells. TCRdb fed the PCR reads to CATT. The sample has more than 5,000 delta-chain clones, approximately 39% seen once. Their cognate antigens are unknown. Sequenced material: Vdelta1 gamma-delta T cells from blood grown in culture (DOT cells). Receptor source: a human donor in good health.

The chain employs TRDV1 and TRDJ1, with TRDD3 identical over 11 bases. Germline trimming cut 3 bases from V and 10 bases from J; bases unmatched to any gene: 16. CDR3 size: 17 residues. Germline V gives CDR1 TSWWSYY, CDR2 QGS. The CDR3 sequence: CALGDPYSVLGDSGLIF. CDR3 DNA: TGTGCTCTTGGGGATCCCTACTCCGTACTGGGGGATAGCGGACTCATCTTT.

V is TRDV1 and J is TRDJ3; 13 bases agree with TRDD3. The CDR3 has 27 residues. Trimming removed 5 bases from V and 0 bases from J; junction bases left unmatched: 28. Germline CDR1 reads TSWWSYY; CDR2 reads QGS. The CDR3 reads CALGIRPSPLTSTGGYASSWDTRQMFF. The DNA for the CDR3 is TGTGCTCTTGGGATACGGCCTTCCCCACTTACGAGTACTGGGGGATACGCGAGCTCCTGGGACACCCGACAGATGTTTTTC.